Detailed here is one T cell receptor (beta chain). Its antigen remains undetermined. Nothing much larger sits one base from this clone, and base qualities are not available. This entry belongs to a study of blood T cell repertoires in COVID-19 (dated by TCRdb to 2019 to 2021). Looking at the study overall: Collaborator samples came from the United States, Italy and Spain and covered acute and convalescent phases of COVID-19. The material from the prospective study consisted of cDNA or gDNA derived from T cells, B-cell-depleted T cells, or PBMCs. Subjects who had been exposed to COVID-19, were actively infected with it, or had recovered from it provided the deeply sampled blood TCRbeta repertoires that made up the dataset. The repertoires were released in a freely available public database meant as a resource for research on the immune response to SARS-CoV-2. The samples were drawn from two sources: the first 160 participants of the ongoing ImmuneRACE study, and 1,000 to 1,500 subjects contributed by 6 global collaborators. A de-identified subject ID, COVID-19 status, age in years and sex were almost always included in the sample metadata. Where available, HLA class I and class II types were taken from metadata supplied by the sample provider and were not determined by assay-based typing. General study outcomes and caveats: Clinical and demographic metadata were provided uncurated, with the amount varying by source and participant.

Based on the germline V gene, the CDR1 and CDR2 sequences are SNHLY and FYNNEI. Measured from the cysteine to the phenylalanine, the CDR3 is 16 residues long. Here the CDR3 DNA is all that survives: 48 bases in frame from base 1. Germline trimming: 3 bases from V, 4 bases from J; junction bases outside gene matches: 8. The collaborating institutions used their own protocols to collect whole blood in K2EDTA tubes. Collaborator samples were shipped for TCRbeta analysis as frozen whole blood, isolated PBMCs, or DNA extracted from either sample type. The immunoSEQ Assay, a bias-controlled multiplex PCR, was used to amplify TCRbeta CDR3 regions from genomic DNA. Processing in the source paper ran as follows. Within the assay, amplification of reference gene primers was used to estimate how many nucleated cells each sample contained. To quantify the absolute abundance of each unique TCRbeta CDR3 rearrangement, sequence reads were collapsed and filtered. Productive Simpson clonality was computed per sample as the square root of Simpson's diversity index over productive rearrangements. TCRdb took over this immuneACCESS table, retaining in-frame rearrangements with V and J assigned. Such tables are incomplete; in checked studies, under half of the missing clones stem from an unresolved V gene, and the remainder is unexplained. That table is the source of V, J and clone size, and D and trimming were worked out from the DNA. The table for this sample lists about 210,000 clones; over 75% of them were counted only once. The top ten hold about 4.8% of the sample.

The clonotype was recovered from a woman in her thirties or forties with acute or convalescent COVID-19. Material: peripheral blood. This receptor chain uses TRBV2 and TRBJ2-2, with 7 bases aligning to TRBD2. This receptor has the CDR3 CASSDKGLDPTGELFF. The DNA sequence is TGTGCCAGCAGTGACAAAGGACTAGACCCCACCGGGGAGCTGTTTTTT.